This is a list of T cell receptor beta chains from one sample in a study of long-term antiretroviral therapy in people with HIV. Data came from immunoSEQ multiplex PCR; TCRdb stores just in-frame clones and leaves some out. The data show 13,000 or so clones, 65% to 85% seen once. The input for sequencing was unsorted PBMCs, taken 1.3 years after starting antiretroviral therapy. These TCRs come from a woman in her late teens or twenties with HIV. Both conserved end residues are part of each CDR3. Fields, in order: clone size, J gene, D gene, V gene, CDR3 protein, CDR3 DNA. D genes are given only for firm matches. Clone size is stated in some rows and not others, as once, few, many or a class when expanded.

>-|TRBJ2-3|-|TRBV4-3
CASSQEGATDTQYF
TGCGCCAGCAGCCAAGAGGGGGCCACAGATACGCAGTATTTT
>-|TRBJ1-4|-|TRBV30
CAWQTGTHEKLFF
TGTGCCTGGCAGACCGGGACGCATGAAAAACTGTTTTTT
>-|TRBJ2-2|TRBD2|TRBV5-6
CASSLFLAGNTGELFF
TGTGCCAGCAGCTTGTTCCTAGCGGGGAACACCGGGGAGCTGTTTTTT
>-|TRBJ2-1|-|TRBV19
CASRGGLPNEQFF
TGTGCCAGTCGGGGTGGACTACCCAATGAGCAGTTCTTC
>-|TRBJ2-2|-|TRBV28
CASTLANTGELFF
TGTGCCAGCACACTAGCGAACACCGGGGAGCTGTTTTTT
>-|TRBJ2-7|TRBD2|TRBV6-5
CASSLAGRSYEQYF
TGTGCCAGTTCGCTAGCGGGGCGATCCTACGAGCAGTACTTC
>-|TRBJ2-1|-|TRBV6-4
CASSLDRRGEQFF
TGTGCCAGCAGTTTAGACCGCCGGGGTGAGCAGTTCTTC
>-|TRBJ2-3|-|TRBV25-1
CASSPGASTDTQYF
TGTGCCAGCAGTCCCGGGGCAAGCACAGATACGCAGTATTTT
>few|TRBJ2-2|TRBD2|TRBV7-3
CASSRLAYGELFF
TGTGCCAGCAGCAGACTAGCTTACGGGGAGCTGTTTTTT
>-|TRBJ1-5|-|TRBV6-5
CASSRTVSNQPQHF
TGTGCCAGCAGTCGAACCGTTAGCAATCAGCCCCAGCATTTT
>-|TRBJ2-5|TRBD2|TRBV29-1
CSVTSGQETQYF
TGCAGCGTGACTAGCGGGCAAGAGACCCAGTACTTC
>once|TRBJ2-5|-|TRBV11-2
CASSLVRGETQYF
TGTGCCAGCAGCTTAGTACGAGGGGAGACCCAGTACTTC
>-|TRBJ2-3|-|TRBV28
CASSRVTDTQYF
TGTGCCAGCAGTAGAGTCACAGATACGCAGTATTTT
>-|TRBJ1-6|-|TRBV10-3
CAISPSGDSPLHF
TGTGCCATCAGTCCGTCGGGTGATTCACCCCTCCACTTT
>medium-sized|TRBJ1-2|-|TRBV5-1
CASTTPGTGYGYTF
TGCGCCAGCACTACCCCCGGGACGGGATATGGCTACACCTTC
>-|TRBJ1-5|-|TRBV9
CASSVGWGSNQPQHF
TGTGCCAGCAGCGTAGGTTGGGGAAGCAATCAGCCCCAGCATTTT
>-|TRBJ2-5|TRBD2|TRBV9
CASSFSGGATETQYF
TGTGCCAGCAGTTTTAGCGGGGGGGCTACGGAGACCCAGTACTTC
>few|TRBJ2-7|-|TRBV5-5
CASSLEGGLTTYEQYF
TGTGCCAGCAGCTTGGAGGGGGGGCTTACTACCTACGAGCAGTACTTC
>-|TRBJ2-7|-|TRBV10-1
CASSEVLRDYEQYF
TGCGCCAGCAGTGAGGTCTTGCGGGACTACGAGCAGTACTTC
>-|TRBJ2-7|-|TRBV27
CASAEEGLYEQYF
TGTGCCAGCGCCGAAGAGGGCCTCTACGAGCAGTACTTC